One and the same sample provided the 11 T cell receptor beta chains below, sequenced in a study of cytomegalovirus exposure and HLA in healthy donors. Clones were read by immunoSEQ multiplex PCR, and TCRdb kept only the in-frame ones, dropping some. Here the sample spans 110,000 to 150,000 clones, 80% to 90% being singletons. Sequencing was performed on PBMCs. These receptors were taken from a woman in her twenties or thirties in good health and CMV-seronegative.

The rearrangement uses TRBV12-5 and TRBJ1-5, with 7 bases that match TRBD1. V trimming: 4 bases; J trimming: 8 bases; junction bases outside the gene matches: 11. The CDR3 loop spans 15 amino acids. Germline-derived CDR1 and CDR2 are LGHNT and FRNRAP. The CDR3 reads CASGSLDRDKEPQHF. The CDR3 DNA sequence: TGTGCTAGTGGTTCTCTAGACAGGGATAAGGAGCCCCAGCATTTT.

The chain links TRBV9 to TRBJ1-3; the D gene is possibly TRBD1 (6 bases). Germline CDR1 and CDR2: SGDLS and YYNGEE. V was trimmed by 4 bases and J by 0 bases, leaving 11 bases between them. The CDR3 is made up of 15 amino acids. CDR3 sequence reads: CASSSRDISGNTIYF. The CDR3, as DNA: TGTGCCAGCAGCTCAAGGGACATCTCTGGAAACACCATATATTTT.

This CDR3 reads CASSATGGKATQYF. The CDR3 DNA is TGTGCCAGCAGCGCGACAGGGGGCAAAGCGACCCAGTACTTC. The chain carries TRBV7-3 and TRBJ2-5, with 10 positions matching TRBD1. Germline lookup yields CDR1 SGHTA and CDR2 FQGTGA. The CDR3 is 14 amino acids. V shed 5 bases, J shed 7 bases, and the junction held 7 bases outside the gene matches. Full variable domain (missing parts from reference TRBV7-3 and TRBJ2-5): GAGVSQTPSNKVTEKGKYVELRCDPISGHTALYWYRQSLGQGPEFLIYFQGTGAADDSGLPNDRFFAVRPEGSVSTLKIQRTERGDSAVYLCASSATGGKATQYFGPGTRLLVL.

This rearrangement joins TRBV7-9 to TRBJ1-4, with TRBD1 matching over 9 bases. CDR3 length: 14 residues. Germline trimming cut 5 bases from V and 7 bases from J; bases unmatched to any gene: 5. The germline V gene has CDR1 SEHNR and CDR2 FQNEAQ (reference sequence). CDR3: CASSRRGQGEKLFF. Here the CDR3 DNA reads TGTGCCAGCAGCCGCCGGGGACAGGGTGAAAAACTGTTTTTT.

The chain carries TRBV4-1 and TRBJ2-2, with D hard to call. CDR1 and CDR2 (germline): MGHRA, YSYEKL. This CDR3 contains 15 residues. V was cut by 5 bases and J by 1 base, with 11 bases left in between. As DNA, the CDR3 is TGCGCCAGCAGCTCACAATCCTGGAACACCGGGGAGCTGTTTTTT. Translation gives CASSSQSWNTGELFF.

The V and J genes are TRBV27 and TRBJ2-3, with D maybe TRBD1 (6 bases). This CDR3 is built from 13 residues. Germline-derived CDR1 and CDR2 are MNHEY and SMNVEV (reference sequence). Trimming left V 10 bases short and J 1 base short, with 12 bases between. The DNA for the CDR3 is TGTGCCACCGAGGGGGATGGCACAGATACGCAGTATTTT. It codes for CATEGDGTDTQYF.

This clone was picked up a small number of times. The gene calls are TRBV18 and TRBJ2-2; D is possibly TRBD2 (6 bases). The CDR3 has 16 residues. CDR1 is KGHSH, CDR2 LQKENI, per germline. The V gene lost 3 bases and the J gene lost 4 bases, with 15 bases spanning the gap. CDR3: CASSPLRGVGTGELFF. CDR3 DNA: TGTGCCAGCTCACCGTTGCGGGGAGTCGGCACCGGGGAGCTGTTTTTT.

This sequence joins TRBV7-2 and TRBJ2-2, with D perhaps matching TRBD1 (5 bases). Germline lookup yields CDR1 SGHTA and CDR2 FQGNSA. With 5 bases removed from V and 5 bases from J, the gap between germline ends came to 15 bases. The CDR3 sequence is 15 residues long. Here the CDR3 reads CASSPRWQGTGELFF. CDR3 bases: TGTGCCAGCAGCCCCCGGTGGCAGGGAACCGGGGAGCTGTTTTTT.

This chain uses TRBV7-9 with TRBJ2-7, with a possible D match to TRBD2 (5 bases). Trimming took off 3 bases at V and 5 bases at J, with 8 bases between the two ends. This CDR3 has 12 residues. CDR1 and CDR2 (germline): SEHNR, FQNEAQ (reference sequence). CDR3 sequence reads: CASSLGADEQYF. CDR3 in DNA: TGTGCCAGCAGCTTGGGAGCCGACGAGCAGTACTTC.

This clone was observed a single time. The J gene is TRBJ2-5, the V gene TRBV4-1; 11 nucleotides agree with TRBD2. The V gene end was trimmed by 4 bases and the J gene end by 5 bases; junction bases not matched to a gene: 6. Looked up from germline, CDR1 is MGHRA and CDR2 is YSYEKL. This CDR3 has 15 amino acids. The CDR3 nucleotides read TGCGCCAGCAGCCGGATAGCGGGGGGGCTGGAGACCCAGTACTTC. Protein: CASSRIAGGLETQYF.

The rearrangement uses TRBV7-2 and TRBJ1-1; D is perhaps TRBD1 (5 bases). The CDR3 contains 14 residues. Germline-derived CDR1 and CDR2 are SGHTA and FQGNSA. Trimming stripped 2 bases from V and 1 base from J, with 8 bases between. CDR3 in DNA: TGTGCCAGCAGCTTAAGTCAGGGGAACACTGAAGCTTTCTTT. Its translation: CASSLSQGNTEAFF.